These T cell receptor beta chains were read from a single sample in a study of human T cells and chemical hapten exposure. TCRdb redid the calling of the RACE reads with MiXCR, one entry per CDR3 protein. This repertoire shows more than 100,000 distinct CDR3 sequences, roughly 15% found once; its top ten account for 0.92%. Sequences were derived from whole blood, sampled in connection with sensitization to the hapten diphenylcyclopropenone (DPC). Receptors were obtained from a man aged 18-30 years with alopecia areata. Some clones in this sample may be carry-over from other donors' samples. Both conserved end residues are part of each CDR3. A D gene is named only where the DNA matches it firmly. Not every row has a clone size; where given, it reads once, few, many or a size class.

size,D,V,J,DNA,CDR3
few,-,TRBV2,TRBJ1-1,TGTGCCAGCAGTGATTTGGGGCAGACCGAAACTGAAGCTTTCTTT,CASSDLGQTETEAFF
many,-,TRBV5-1,TRBJ2-3,TGCGCCAGCAGCAGGGACGGGCTCAGGACTAGCACAGATACGCAGTATTTT,CASSRDGLRTSTDTQYF
few,-,TRBV7-9,TRBJ1-2,TGTGCCAGCACCCGACAATCTGGCTACACCTTC,CASTRQSGYTF
-,-,TRBV18,TRBJ1-5,TGTGCCAGCTCACCAGAGAGAGATCAGCCCCAGCATTTT,CASSPERDQPQHF
few,-,TRBV20-1,TRBJ2-4,TGCAGTGCTAGAGATTTCCTTCGGGGGGCAGACAAAAACATTCAGTACTTC,CSARDFLRGADKNIQYF
few,-,TRBV28,TRBJ1-3,TGTGCCAGCAGCCCAAGGGGGATAACTGGAAACACCATATATTTT,CASSPRGITGNTIYF
-,-,TRBV6-1,TRBJ1-1,TGTGCCAGCAGTGAAGGCCCCCTCTTT,CASSEGPLF
few,-,TRBV20-1,TRBJ1-2,TGCAGTGCTAGAAAGAGGGGAAGGAGCTATGGCTACACCTTC,CSARKRGRSYGYTF
few,-,TRBV12-3/TRBV12-4,TRBJ1-5,TGTGCCAGCAGTCCCACAGGACAGAATCAGCCCCAGCATTTT,CASSPTGQNQPQHF
-,TRBD2,TRBV12-3/TRBV12-4,TRBJ2-3,TGTGCCAGCAGTCCTGGAGATGGGGGGGCAGATACGCAGTATTTT,CASSPGDGGADTQYF
-,TRBD2,TRBV6-2/TRBV6-3,TRBJ2-2,TGTGCCAGCACTCTGAGGACTAGCGGGGCCGGGGAGCTGTTTTTT,CASTLRTSGAGELFF
few,TRBD2,TRBV7-9,TRBJ2-1,TGTGCCAGCAGCCCTACTAGCGGGGGTTACAATGAGCAGTTCTTC,CASSPTSGGYNEQFF
few,-,TRBV28,TRBJ1-5,TGTGCCAGCAGTCCCAACCCCGGACAGTCTCATCAGCCCCAGCATTTT,CASSPNPGQSHQPQHF
-,-,TRBV28,TRBJ2-3,TGTGCCAGCAGTTTCAGATACACAGATACGCAGTATTTT,CASSFRYTDTQYF
-,TRBD1,TRBV4-3,TRBJ1-6,TGCGCCAGCAGCCAAGTATCCGGGACAGGGGGTTCACCCCTCCACTTT,CASSQVSGTGGSPLHF
few,TRBD1,TRBV28,TRBJ1-5,TGTGCCAGCAGTTTAGTGCCCACAGGGGGCGGTCAGCCCCAGCATTTT,CASSLVPTGGGQPQHF
few,TRBD1,TRBV5-6,TRBJ1-4,TGTGCCAGCAGCTTATACTACAGGGGGCGGATTGAAAAACTGTTTTTT,CASSLYYRGRIEKLFF
few,TRBD1,TRBV2,TRBJ2-2,TGTGCCAGCGAAGTAGACAGGGGTGCCGGGGAGCTGTTTTTT,CASEVDRGAGELFF
-,TRBD1,TRBV7-3,TRBJ2-3,TGTGCCAGCAGCCATCGGACAGGGGGCTGGCCAGATACGCAGTATTTT,CASSHRTGGWPDTQYF
few,-,TRBV7-6,TRBJ2-2,TGTGCCAGCAGCTTAGTGACGAACACCGGGGAGCTGTTTTTT,CASSLVTNTGELFF
-,-,TRBV9,TRBJ2-1,TGTGCCAGCAGCGTAGGTTTGGGACACTTCAATGAGCAGTTCTTC,CASSVGLGHFNEQFF
many,TRBD1,TRBV11-3,TRBJ2-7,TGTGCCAGCAGCGGACGGGACAGGCGTTCCTACGAGCAGTACTTC,CASSGRDRRSYEQYF
few,-,TRBV19,TRBJ2-1,TGTGCCAGTAGTATCTCCGCAGGGAATGAGCAGTTCTTC,CASSISAGNEQFF
-,-,TRBV9,TRBJ1-1,TGTGCCAGCAGCGTAGATGGAGAGAACACTGAAGCTTTCTTT,CASSVDGENTEAFF
-,TRBD2,TRBV6-5,TRBJ2-3,TGTGCCAGCAGTTACGGGCGGGGGACCACAGATACGCAGTATTTT,CASSYGRGTTDTQYF
few,-,TRBV2,TRBJ1-2,TGTGCCAGCAGTCTGGACAGCTATGGCTACACCTTC,CASSLDSYGYTF
-,-,TRBV6-2/TRBV6-3,TRBJ2-5,TGTGCCAGCACCACACCCAAGGGTTCGGAGACCCAGTACTTC,CASTTPKGSETQYF
-,-,TRBV7-9,TRBJ1-4,TGTGCCAGCAGCTTCGGCCGGACAGCAACTAATGAAAAACTGTTTTTT,CASSFGRTATNEKLFF
many,TRBD1,TRBV5-5,TRBJ1-5,TGTGCCAGCACCGTTTCTGACAGGGCGGGCAATCAGCCCCAGCATTTT,CASTVSDRAGNQPQHF
-,-,TRBV2,TRBJ1-2,TGTGCCAGCAGTGAACAGGGATCGGTTGGCTACACCTTC,CASSEQGSVGYTF
-,-,TRBV4-3,TRBJ2-7,TGCGCCAGCAGCTTTCGGGATTCCCCCATGGGATTTGAGCAGTACTTC,CASSFRDSPMGFEQYF
-,-,TRBV5-4,TRBJ1-1,TGTGCCAGCAGCTTCAATCCGGGCACTGAAGCTTTCTTT,CASSFNPGTEAFF
-,TRBD1,TRBV12-3/TRBV12-4,TRBJ1-4,TGTGCCAGCAGTCCGATCAGGGGGCCTAATGAAAAACTGTTTTTT,CASSPIRGPNEKLFF
-,-,TRBV12-3/TRBV12-4,TRBJ2-2,TGTGCCAGCAGTTTTCAGGGGTCCGGGGAGCTGTTTTTT,CASSFQGSGELFF
-,-,TRBV11-2,TRBJ2-7,TGTGCCAGCAGCTTAATCCGGGAGCAGTACTTC,CASSLIREQYF
few,-,TRBV5-6,TRBJ2-3,TGTGCCAGCAGCTTGCCGGGGCCCACAGATACGCAGTATTTT,CASSLPGPTDTQYF
few,-,TRBV7-9,TRBJ1-6,TGTGCCAGCAGCCCGACAGGACTGAATTCACCCCTCCACTTT,CASSPTGLNSPLHF
-,TRBD1,TRBV4-1,TRBJ1-6,TGCGCCAGCAGCCAAGGAGACGACAGGGTGGAATCACCCCTCCACTTT,CASSQGDDRVESPLHF
-,-,TRBV5-1,TRBJ2-3,TGCGCCAGCAGCCAACAATCGGGCCCCTTCGGAGATACGCAGTATTTT,CASSQQSGPFGDTQYF
-,TRBD1,TRBV11-2,TRBJ1-1,TGTGCCAGCAGCCTTACGGGACAGGGCTACACTGAAGCTTTCTTT,CASSLTGQGYTEAFF
-,-,TRBV6-5,TRBJ2-7,TGTGCCAGCAGTTACTCCGACAGCGTATCTTCTATCGAGCAGTACTTC,CASSYSDSVSSIEQYF
many,TRBD2,TRBV20-1,TRBJ2-5,TGCAGTGCTAGGATTAGCGGGAGGGAGGCGGAGACCCAGTACTTC,CSARISGREAETQYF
few,-,TRBV11-2,TRBJ2-1,TGTGCCAGCAGCCTCCCCCCAGGGCTGAGCTCCTACAATGAGCAGTTCTTC,CASSLPPGLSSYNEQFF
-,-,TRBV15,TRBJ1-6,TGTGCCACCGGGCGGGTAGTGAATTCACCCCTCCACTTT,CATGRVVNSPLHF
-,TRBD2,TRBV3-1,TRBJ2-3,TGTGCCAGCAGCCAACTAGCGGGGCGGGGAGATACGCAGTATTTT,CASSQLAGRGDTQYF
few,-,TRBV12-3/TRBV12-4,TRBJ2-5,TGTGCCAGCAGTTTAGGACCACCGACCCAGTACTTC,CASSLGPPTQYF
many,-,TRBV4-1,TRBJ1-4,TGCGCCAGCAGCCGGCTAGGACTCGAAAAACTGTTTTTT,CASSRLGLEKLFF
many,-,TRBV7-6,TRBJ2-1,TGTGCCAGCAGCTTAGACAGGAATGAGCAGTTCTTC,CASSLDRNEQFF
-,TRBD1,TRBV7-9,TRBJ2-1,TGTGCCAGCAGCTCGTCATTTGGACAGGGGGAAAATGAGCAGTTCTTC,CASSSSFGQGENEQFF